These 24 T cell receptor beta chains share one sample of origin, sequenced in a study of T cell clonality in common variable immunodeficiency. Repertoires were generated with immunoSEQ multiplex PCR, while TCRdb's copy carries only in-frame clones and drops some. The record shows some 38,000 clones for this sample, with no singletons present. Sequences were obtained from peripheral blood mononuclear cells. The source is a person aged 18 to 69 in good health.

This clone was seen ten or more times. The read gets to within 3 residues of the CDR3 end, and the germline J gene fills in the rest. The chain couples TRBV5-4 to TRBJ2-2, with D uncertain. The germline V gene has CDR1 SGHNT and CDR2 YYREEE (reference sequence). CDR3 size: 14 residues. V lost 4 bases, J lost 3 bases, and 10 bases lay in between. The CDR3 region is CASSQITDTGELFF. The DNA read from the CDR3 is TGTGCCAGCAGCCAGATTACCGACACCGGGGAG.

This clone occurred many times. CDR3 DNA (partial): TGTGCCACCAGCAGAGTCACAGGGAGCACCGGGGAG. Protein sequence: CATSRVTGSTGE. The complete CDR3 protein is CATSRVTGSTGELFF. The chain recombines TRBV15 with TRBJ2-2; TRBD1 might be the D (6 bases). The CDR3 end lies 3 residues beyond the end of the read and is filled in from the germline J gene. V lost 1 base and J lost 4, with 10 bases in between. Per germline, CDR1 LNHNV and CDR2 YYDKDF (reference sequence). This CDR3 has 15 amino acids.

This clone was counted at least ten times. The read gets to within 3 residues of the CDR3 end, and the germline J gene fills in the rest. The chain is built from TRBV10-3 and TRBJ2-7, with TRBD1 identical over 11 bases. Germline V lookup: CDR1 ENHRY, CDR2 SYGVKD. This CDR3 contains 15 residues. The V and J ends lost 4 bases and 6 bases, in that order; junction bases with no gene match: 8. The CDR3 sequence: CAISATGQGAAEQYF. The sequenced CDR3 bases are TGTGCCATCAGTGCGACAGGACAGGGGGCGGCCGAG.

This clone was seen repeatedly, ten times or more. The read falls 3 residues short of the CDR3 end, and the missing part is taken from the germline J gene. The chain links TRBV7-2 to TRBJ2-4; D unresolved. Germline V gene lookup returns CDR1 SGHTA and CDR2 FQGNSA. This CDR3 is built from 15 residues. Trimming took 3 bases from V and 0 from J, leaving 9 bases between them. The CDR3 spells CASSLSVLAKNIQYF. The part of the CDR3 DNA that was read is TGTGCCAGCAGCTTGTCGGTCCTAGCCAAAAACATT. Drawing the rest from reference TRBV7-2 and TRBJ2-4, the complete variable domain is GAGVSQSPSNKVTEKGKDVELRCDPISGHTALYWYRQSLGQGLEFLIYFQGNSAPDKSGLPSDRFSAERTGGSVSTLTIQRTQQEDSAVYLCASSLSVLAKNIQYFGAGTRLSVL.

CDR3 amino acids: CASSDFRNTEAFF. CDR3 DNA (partial): TGTGCCAGCAGTGATTTTCGGAACACTGAA. The V gene is TRBV2, the J gene TRBJ1-1; D ambiguous. The CDR3 end falls 3 residues outside the read, so it is completed with the germline J gene. Germline lookup yields CDR1 SNHLY and CDR2 FYNNEI. The CDR3 sequence is 13 residues long. V was clipped by 3 bases and J by 1 base, with 6 bases between them.

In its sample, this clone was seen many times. Incomplete CDR3 DNA: TGTGCCAGCAGAAAATCCGGACAGAGAACCTATGGC. Amino acid sequence: CASRKSGQRTYG. From start to end, the CDR3 is CASRKSGQRTYGYTF. V is TRBV2 and J is TRBJ1-2; D perhaps matches TRBD1 (6 bases). Read coverage stops 3 residues before the CDR3 terminus; the germline J gene supplies the remainder. Trimming removed 6 bases from V and 4 bases from J, with 18 bases in between. The CDR3 totals 15 residues. Germline CDR1 and CDR2: SNHLY and FYNNEI. Based on the CDR3 plus reference TRBV2 and TRBJ1-2, the full variable domain is EPEVTQTPSHQVTQMGQEVILRCVPISNHLYFYWYRQILGQKVEFLVSFYNNEISEKSEIFDDQFSVERPDGSNFTLKIRSTKLEDSAMYFCASRKSGQRTYGYTFGSGTRLTVV.

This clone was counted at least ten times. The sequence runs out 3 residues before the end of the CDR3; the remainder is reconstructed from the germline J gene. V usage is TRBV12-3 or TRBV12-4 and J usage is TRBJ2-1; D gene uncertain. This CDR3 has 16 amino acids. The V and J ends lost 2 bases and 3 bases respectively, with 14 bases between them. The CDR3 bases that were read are TGTGCCAGCAGTTTAACTCGAACAGTGAACTACAATGAG. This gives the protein CASSLTRTVNYNE. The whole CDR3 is CASSLTRTVNYNEQFF.

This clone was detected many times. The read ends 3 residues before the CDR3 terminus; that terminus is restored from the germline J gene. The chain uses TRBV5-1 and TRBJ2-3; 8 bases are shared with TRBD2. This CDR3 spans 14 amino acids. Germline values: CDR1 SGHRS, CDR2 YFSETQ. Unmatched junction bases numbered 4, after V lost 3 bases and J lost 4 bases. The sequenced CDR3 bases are TGCGCCAGCAGCTCCCCCGGGGGGGCAGATACG. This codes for CASSSPGGADT. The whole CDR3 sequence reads CASSSPGGADTQYF.

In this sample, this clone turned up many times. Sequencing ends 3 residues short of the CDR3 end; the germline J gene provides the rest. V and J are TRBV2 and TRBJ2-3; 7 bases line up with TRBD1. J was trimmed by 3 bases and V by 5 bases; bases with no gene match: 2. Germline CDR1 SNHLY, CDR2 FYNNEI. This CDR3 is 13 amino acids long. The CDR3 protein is CASSRDRTDTQYF. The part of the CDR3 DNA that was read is TGTGCCAGCAGTAGGGACAGAACAGATACG.

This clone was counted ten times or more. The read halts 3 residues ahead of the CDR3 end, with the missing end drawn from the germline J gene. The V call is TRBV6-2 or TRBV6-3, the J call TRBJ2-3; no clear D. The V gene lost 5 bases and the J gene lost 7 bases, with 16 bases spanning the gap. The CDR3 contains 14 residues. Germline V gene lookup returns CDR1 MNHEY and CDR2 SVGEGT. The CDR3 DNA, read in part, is TGTGCCAGCAGTAAAGACCCTAAGGGCAATACG. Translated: CASSKDPKGNT. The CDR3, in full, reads CASSKDPKGNTQYF.

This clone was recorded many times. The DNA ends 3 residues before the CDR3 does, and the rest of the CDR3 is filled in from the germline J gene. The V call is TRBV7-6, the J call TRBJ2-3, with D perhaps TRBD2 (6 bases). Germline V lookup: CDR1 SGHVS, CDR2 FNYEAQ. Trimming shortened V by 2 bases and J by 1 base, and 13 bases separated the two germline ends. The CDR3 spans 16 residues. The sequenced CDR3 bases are TGTGCCAGCAGCTTATCGGCCTCGGGGGGCACAGATACG. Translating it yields CASSLSASGGTDT. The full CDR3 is CASSLSASGGTDTQYF.

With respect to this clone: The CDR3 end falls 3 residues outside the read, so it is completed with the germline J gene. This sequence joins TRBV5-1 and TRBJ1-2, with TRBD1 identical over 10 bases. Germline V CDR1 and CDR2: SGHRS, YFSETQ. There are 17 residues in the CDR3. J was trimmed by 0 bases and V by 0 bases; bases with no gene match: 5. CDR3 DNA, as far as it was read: TGCGCCAGCAGCTTGGCCGGGACAGGGGTCGCTAACTATGGC. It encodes CASSLAGTGVANYG. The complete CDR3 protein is CASSLAGTGVANYGYTF.

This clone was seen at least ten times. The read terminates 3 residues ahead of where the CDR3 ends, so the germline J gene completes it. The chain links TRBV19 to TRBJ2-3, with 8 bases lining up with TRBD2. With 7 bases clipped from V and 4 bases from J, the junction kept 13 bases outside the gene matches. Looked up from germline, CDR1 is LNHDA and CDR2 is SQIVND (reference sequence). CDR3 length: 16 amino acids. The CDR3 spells CASMGLREESADTQYF. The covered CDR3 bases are TGTGCCAGTATGGGCCTGCGGGAGGAGTCTGCAGATACG. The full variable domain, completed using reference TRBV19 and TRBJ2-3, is DGGITQSPKYLFRKEGQNVTLSCEQNLNHDAMYWYRQDPGQGLRLIYYSQIVNDFQKGDIAEGYSVSREKKESFPLTVTSAQKNPTAFYLCASMGLREESADTQYFGPGTRLTVL.

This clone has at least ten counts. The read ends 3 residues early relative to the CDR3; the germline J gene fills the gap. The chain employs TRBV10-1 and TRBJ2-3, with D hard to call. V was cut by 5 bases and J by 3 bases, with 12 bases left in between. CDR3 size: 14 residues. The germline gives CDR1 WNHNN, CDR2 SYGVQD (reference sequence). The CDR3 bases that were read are TGCGCCAGCAGTTATCGGGTCGCGACAGATACG. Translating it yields CASSYRVATDT. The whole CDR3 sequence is CASSYRVATDTQYF.

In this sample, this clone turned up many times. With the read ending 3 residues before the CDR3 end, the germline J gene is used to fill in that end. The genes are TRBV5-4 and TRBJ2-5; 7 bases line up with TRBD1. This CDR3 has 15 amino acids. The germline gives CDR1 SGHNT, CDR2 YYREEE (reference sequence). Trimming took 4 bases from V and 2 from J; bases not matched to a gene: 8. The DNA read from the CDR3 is TGTGCCAGCAGCGAACAGGGGTGGGATCAAGAGACC. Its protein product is CASSEQGWDQET. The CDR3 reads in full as CASSEQGWDQETQYF.

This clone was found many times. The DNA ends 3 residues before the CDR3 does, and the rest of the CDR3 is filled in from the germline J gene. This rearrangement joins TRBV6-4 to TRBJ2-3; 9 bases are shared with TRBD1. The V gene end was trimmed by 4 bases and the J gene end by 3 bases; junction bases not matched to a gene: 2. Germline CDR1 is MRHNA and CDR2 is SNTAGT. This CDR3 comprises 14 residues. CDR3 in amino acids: CASSGQGGTDTQYF. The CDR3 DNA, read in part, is TGTGCCAGCAGTGGACAGGGGGGGACAGATACG.

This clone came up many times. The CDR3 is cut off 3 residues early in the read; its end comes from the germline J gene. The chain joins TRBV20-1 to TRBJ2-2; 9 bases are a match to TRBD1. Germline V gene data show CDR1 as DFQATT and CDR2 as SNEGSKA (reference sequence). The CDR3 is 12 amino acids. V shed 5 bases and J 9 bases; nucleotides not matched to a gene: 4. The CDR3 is CSARTGARELFF. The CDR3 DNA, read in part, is TGCAGTGCTCGGACAGGGGCCCGGGAG.

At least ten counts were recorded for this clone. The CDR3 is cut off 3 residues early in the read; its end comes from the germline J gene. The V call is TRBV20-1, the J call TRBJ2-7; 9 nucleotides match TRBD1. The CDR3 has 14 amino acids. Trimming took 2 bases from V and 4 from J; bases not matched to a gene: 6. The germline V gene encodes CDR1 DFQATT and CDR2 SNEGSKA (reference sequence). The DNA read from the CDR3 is TGCAGTGCTAGAATCGGGGACAGGGAGTACGAG. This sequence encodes CSARIGDREYE. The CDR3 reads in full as CSARIGDREYEQYF.

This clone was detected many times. This CDR3 reads CASSPGTGVSYEQYF. CDR3 bases read: TGCGCCAGCAGCCCCGGGACAGGGGTCTCCTACGAG. J is TRBJ2-7 and V is TRBV5-1; 10 bases align to TRBD1. The sequence runs out 3 residues before the end of the CDR3; the remainder is reconstructed from the germline J gene. Germline values: CDR1 SGHRS, CDR2 YFSETQ. V lost 4 bases to trimming and J lost 0 bases; unmatched junction nucleotides: 4. The CDR3 is 15 residues long.

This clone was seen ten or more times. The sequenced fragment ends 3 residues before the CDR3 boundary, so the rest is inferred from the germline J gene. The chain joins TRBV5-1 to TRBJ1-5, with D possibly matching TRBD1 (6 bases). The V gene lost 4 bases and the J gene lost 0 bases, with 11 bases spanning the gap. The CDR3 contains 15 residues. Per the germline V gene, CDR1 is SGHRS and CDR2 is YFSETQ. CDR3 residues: CASSPGQTSNQPQHF. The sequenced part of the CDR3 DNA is TGCGCCAGCAGCCCCGGACAGACTAGCAATCAGCCC.

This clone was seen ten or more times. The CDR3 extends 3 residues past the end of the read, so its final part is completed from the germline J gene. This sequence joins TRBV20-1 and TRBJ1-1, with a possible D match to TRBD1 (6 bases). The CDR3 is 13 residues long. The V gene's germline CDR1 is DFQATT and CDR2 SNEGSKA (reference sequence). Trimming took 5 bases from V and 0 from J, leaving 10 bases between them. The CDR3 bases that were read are TGCAGTGCTCTAGACAGGCTGAACACTGAA. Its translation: CSALDRLNTE. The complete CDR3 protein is CSALDRLNTEAFF.

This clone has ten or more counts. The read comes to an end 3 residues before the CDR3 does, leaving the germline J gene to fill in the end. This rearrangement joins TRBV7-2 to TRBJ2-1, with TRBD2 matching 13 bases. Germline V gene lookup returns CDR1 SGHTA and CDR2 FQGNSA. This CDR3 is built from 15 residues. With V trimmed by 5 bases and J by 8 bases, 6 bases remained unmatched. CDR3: CASSRTSGSADEQFF. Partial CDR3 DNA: TGTGCCAGCAGCCGGACTAGCGGGAGCGCGGATGAG. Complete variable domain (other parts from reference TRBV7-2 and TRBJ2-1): GAGVSQSPSNKVTEKGKDVELRCDPISGHTALYWYRQSLGQGLEFLIYFQGNSAPDKSGLPSDRFSAERTGGSVSTLTIQRTQQEDSAVYLCASSRTSGSADEQFFGPGTRLTVL.

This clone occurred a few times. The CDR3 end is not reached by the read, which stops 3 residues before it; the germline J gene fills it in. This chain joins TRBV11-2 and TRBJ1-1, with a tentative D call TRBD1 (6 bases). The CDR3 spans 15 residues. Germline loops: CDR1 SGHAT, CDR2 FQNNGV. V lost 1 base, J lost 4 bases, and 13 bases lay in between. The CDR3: CASSLGKGVTTEAFF. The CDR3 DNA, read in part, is TGTGCCAGCAGCTTAGGAAAGGGGGTAACCACTGAA.

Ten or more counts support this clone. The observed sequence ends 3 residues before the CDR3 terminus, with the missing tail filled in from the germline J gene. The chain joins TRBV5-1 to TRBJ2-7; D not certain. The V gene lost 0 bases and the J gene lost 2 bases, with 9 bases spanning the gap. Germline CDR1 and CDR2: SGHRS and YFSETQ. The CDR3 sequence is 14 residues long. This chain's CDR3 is CASSLGHTTYEQYF. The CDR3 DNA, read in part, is TGCGCCAGCAGCTTGGGACACACCACCTACGAG.